This entry concerns a single TCR beta chain. Sequencing was performed with immunoSEQ multiplex PCR; in TCRdb, only in-frame clones are kept and a portion is missing. The sample lists approximately 80,000 clones, about 80% occurring once. The sample is drawn from a study of PD-L1 blockade in urothelial cancer. In the study overall: The study started patients on atezolizumab in the mid-2010s, giving 1,200 mg intravenously every 3 weeks.

Trimming stripped 1 base from V and 7 bases from J, with 11 bases between. The CDR3 is 13 amino acids. CDR1 and CDR2 (germline): WSHSY, SAAADI. This clonotype was obtained from a man between 65 and 80 years old with urothelial cancer. Sequenced here: PBMCs, sampled around atezolizumab (anti-PD-L1) treatment. The chain links TRBV10-2 to TRBJ2-7; the D gene is possibly TRBD2 (6 bases). CDR3 loop: CASSELGAGEQYF. The DNA of the CDR3 is TGCGCCAGCAGTGAGTTAGGGGCGGGGGAGCAGTACTTC.